The text below deals with one T cell receptor beta chain. Its antigen is still unknown. No base quality values were provided; no much bigger clone lies one nucleotide off. This entry is derived from a study of control samples from healthy donors and cancer patients (dated by TCRdb to the early 2020s). Between the V and J ends, shortened by 3 bases and 1 base respectively, the junction contains 19 bases. Including the terminal cysteine and phenylalanine, the CDR3 comprises 19 residues. Just CDR3 DNA is preserved here, 57 bases in frame from base 1. Per the germline V gene, KGHSH is the CDR1 and LQKENI is the CDR2. Preparation of the library involved the immunoSEQ multiplex PCR assay. Sourced from immuneACCESS, this table was stored by TCRdb with only in-frame sequences that have V and J called. A share of the clones is absent; for the studies checked, an unresolved V gene accounts for under half, and the remainder has no known explanation. This sample holds around 70,000 clones; over 90% were observed only once. Under 3.5% of the sample goes to the ten largest clones.

The receptor was isolated from a woman under 40 in good health. Sequencing was performed on blood. The rearranged segments are TRBV18 and TRBJ1-6, with no D gene named confidently. The CDR3 region has the sequence CASSPYSWQTYSYNSPLHF. In nucleotides, the sequence is TGTGCCAGCTCACCCTACTCGTGGCAGACTTATTCCTATAATTCACCCCTCCACTTT.